These 29 T cell receptor beta chains share one sample of origin, sequenced in a study of response to subunit inactivated influenza vaccine. Via MiXCR, TCRdb re-called the RT-PCR reads, giving one row per CDR3 protein. The table records approximately 490,000 distinct CDR3 sequences, approximately 7.3% of them present only once. This material consisted of PBMCs from blood, taken 23 to 25 months after vaccination. The receptors shown here come from a man between 50 and 75 years old who received an inactivated influenza vaccine.

The table lists this clonotype with many counts. CDR3 DNA: TGCAGCGTTGACCAAGGGGGTGGTGTCCTCCACTTT. Protein product: CSVDQGGGVLHF. The chain uses TRBV29-1 and TRBJ1-6; D possibly corresponds to TRBD1 (6 bases). The V gene lost 3 bases and the J gene lost 15 bases, with 15 bases spanning the gap. The germline V gene encodes CDR1 SQVTM and CDR2 ANQGSEA. The CDR3 consists of 12 residues.

There are a few counts of this clonotype. The rearrangement joins TRBV4-3 to TRBJ1-2; no definite D call. The CDR3 is made up of 14 amino acids. The V gene's germline CDR1 is LGHNA and CDR2 YSLEER. V lost 2 bases to trimming and J lost 0 bases, with 7 bases between them. CDR3 DNA sequence: TGCGCCAGCAGCCAAAATGGAGCTAACTATGGCTACACCTTC. Translating it yields CASSQNGANYGYTF.

This clonotype was counted at least ten times. The DNA of the CDR3 is TGTGCCAGCAGCTTACTACTAGATCTCACCGGGGAGCTGTTTTTT. As protein: CASSLLLDLTGELFF. This chain uses TRBV7-2 with TRBJ2-2; tentatively, D is TRBD2 (5 bases). This CDR3 spans 15 amino acids. Germline V CDR1 and CDR2: SGHTA, FQGNSA. The V end was cut by 2 bases, the J end by 4 bases, with 11 bases between.

V gene TRBV20-1 combines with J gene TRBJ2-1; TRBD1 might be the D (6 bases). With 3 bases removed from V and 0 bases from J, the gap between germline ends came to 9 bases. The CDR3 loop spans 14 amino acids. CDR1 DFQATT and CDR2 SNEGSKA come from the germline V gene (reference sequence). The CDR3, as DNA: TGCAGTGCTAGCGACAGGTACTCCTACAATGAGCAGTTCTTC. It translates to CSASDRYSYNEQFF.

This chain uses TRBV5-1 with TRBJ2-1; 9 positions agree with TRBD2. This CDR3 spans 16 amino acids. The junction had 10 bases not matched to a gene; V was cut back by 0 bases and J by 9 bases. Germline V CDR1 and CDR2: SGHRS, YFSETQ. CDR3 sequence reads: CASSLGSGGLRSEQFF. CDR3 DNA sequence: TGCGCCAGCAGCTTGGGTAGCGGGGGCCTTCGTTCTGAGCAGTTCTTC.

The sample holds many counts of this clonotype. The rearrangement uses TRBV29-1 and TRBJ2-7; a weak D match, TRBD2 (6 bases). This CDR3 contains 17 residues. Trimming cost V 4 bases and J 7 bases, with 29 bases left between them. The germline CDR1 and CDR2 sequences are SQVTM and ANQGSEA. The chain's CDR3 is CSVGPKSGTSSAGEQYF. CDR3 coding DNA: TGCAGCGTTGGTCCCAAATCCGGGACTTCCAGTGCCGGGGAGCAGTACTTC.

This clonotype has at least ten counts. The genes are TRBV14 and TRBJ2-1; the match to TRBD2 covers 7 bases. The CDR3 contains 18 residues. After removal of 2 bases from V and 3 bases from J, the junction contained 13 bases not matched to a gene. CDR1 SGHDN and CDR2 FVKESK come from the germline V gene. This CDR3 reads CASSQPSNWRGSYNEQFF. CDR3 DNA: TGTGCCAGCAGCCAACCGAGCAACTGGCGGGGGAGCTACAATGAGCAGTTCTTC.

This clonotype was observed a handful of times. The chain is built from TRBV20-1 and TRBJ2-3, with 8 bases identical to TRBD2. CDR3 size: 13 residues. The trim removed 2 bases at V and 5 bases at J, leaving 3 bases unmatched. The germline V gene has CDR1 DFQATT and CDR2 SNEGSKA (reference sequence). The CDR3 nucleotides read TGCAGTGCTAGACCCAGCGGGAGAGATACGCAGTATTTT. This sequence encodes CSARPSGRDTQYF.

The rearrangement links TRBV7-9 to TRBJ2-7; the match to TRBD1 covers 9 bases. The CDR3 is made up of 14 amino acids. Germline V lookup: CDR1 SEHNR, CDR2 FQNEAQ (reference sequence). With V trimmed by 6 bases and J by 5 bases, 8 bases remained unmatched. CDR3 DNA sequence: TGTGCCAGCAGTACCGGGACAGGGCTTCACGAGCAGTACTTC. It translates to CASSTGTGLHEQYF.

Ten or more counts support this clonotype. This chain connects TRBV4-3 to TRBJ2-1; the match to TRBD2 covers 9 bases. CDR3 length equals 15 residues. The V gene's germline CDR1 is LGHNA and CDR2 YSLEER. With 3 bases clipped from V and 7 bases from J, the junction kept 7 bases outside the gene matches. In DNA form, the CDR3 reads TGCGCCAGCAGCCAGGTGACTAGCGGTTGGAATGAGCAGTTCTTC. This sequence encodes CASSQVTSGWNEQFF.

This rearrangement joins TRBV3-1 to TRBJ2-7; tentative D call: TRBD2 (7 bases). There are 16 residues in the CDR3. Between the trimmed V and J ends, which lost 4 bases and 9 bases, there was a span of 25 bases. Germline V gene lookup returns CDR1 LGHDT and CDR2 YNNKEL (reference sequence). Written as DNA, the CDR3 is TGTGCCAGCAGCCCGACGGGGGCTAGCGGAGGTGTCGGGCAGTACTTC. This encodes CASSPTGASGGVGQYF.

In this sample, this clonotype turned up a few times. The chain couples TRBV29-1 to TRBJ2-1, with TRBD1 matching over 10 bases. J lost 10 bases, V lost 1 base, and 4 bases had no gene match. Looked up from germline, CDR1 is SQVTM and CDR2 is ANQGSEA. The CDR3 totals 13 residues. CDR3 sequence reads: CSVEGQGAREQFF. CDR3 sequence (DNA): TGCAGCGTTGAAGGACAGGGGGCGCGAGAGCAGTTCTTC.

This clonotype was seen ten or more times. The chain is built from TRBV20-1 and TRBJ2-1; 10 bases map to TRBD2. Germline V gene data show CDR1 as DFQATT and CDR2 as SNEGSKA (reference sequence). This CDR3 is built from 13 residues. J gave up 6 bases and V 6 bases, and 5 bases lay outside the gene matches. CDR3 bases: TGCAGTGCAGTAGCGGGGGGTGTCAATGAGCAGTTCTTC. Its translation: CSAVAGGVNEQFF.

This clonotype has only a few counts. The gene calls are TRBV19 and TRBJ1-2; the match to TRBD1 covers 7 bases. V lost 7 bases to trimming and J lost 2 bases; unmatched junction nucleotides: 10. From germline, CDR1 is LNHDA and CDR2 SQIVND (reference sequence). The CDR3 extends over 15 amino acids. CDR3 coding DNA: TGTGCCAGTACCCCAGATCGGGGACAGAACTATGGCTACACCTTC. As protein: CASTPDRGQNYGYTF.

This clonotype was seen at least ten times. V usage is TRBV12-3 or TRBV12-4 and J usage is TRBJ2-1; 7 bases are a match to TRBD2. V gave up 5 bases and J gave up 4 bases; unmatched junction bases: 8. CDR3 length equals 15 residues. Here the CDR3 DNA reads TGTGCCAGCAGTCCCCGGGGAGGGAGATACAATGAGCAGTTCTTC. It yields the protein CASSPRGGRYNEQFF.

The chain employs TRBV2 and TRBJ1-2; perhaps TRBD1 as D (6 bases). V dropped 2 bases and J dropped 5 bases, with 12 bases sitting between them. The germline V gene encodes CDR1 SNHLY and CDR2 FYNNEI. The CDR3 has 14 amino acids. In DNA, the CDR3 is TGTGCCAGCAGTGAAAAGGGGGTTAGTTATGGCTACACCTTC. Protein sequence: CASSEKGVSYGYTF.

In this sample, this clonotype turned up a few times. V and J are TRBV14 and TRBJ1-3, with D tentatively TRBD1 (6 bases). The CDR3 length is 14 residues. CDR1 is SGHDN, CDR2 FVKESK, per germline. V was trimmed by 4 bases and J by 2 bases, leaving 9 bases between them. The CDR3 coding sequence is TGTGCCAGCAGCCCCCGGACAGCTGGAAACACCATATATTTT. Protein sequence: CASSPRTAGNTIYF.

The sample holds many counts of this clonotype. The chain couples TRBV3-1 to TRBJ1-2, with a tentative D call TRBD1 (5 bases). Deletions cut 5 bases from V and 8 bases from J, with 15 bases between. The CDR3 sequence is 13 residues long. Per germline, CDR1 LGHDT and CDR2 YNNKEL (reference sequence). CDR3 bases: TGTGCCAGCAGCTCCTACGGTAGGGGCGGCTACACCTTC. Its protein is CASSSYGRGGYTF.

The chain recombines TRBV20-1 with TRBJ2-7, with 7 bases aligning to TRBD1. The CDR3 totals 12 residues. Trimming at V came to 6 bases and at J to 1 base, leaving 3 bases not matched to a gene. Germline-derived CDR1 and CDR2 are DFQATT and SNEGSKA (reference sequence). CDR3 nucleotides: TGCAGTGCCTGGACAGGATCCTACGAGCAGTACTTC. It yields the protein CSAWTGSYEQYF.

The chain is built from TRBV5-6 and TRBJ2-1, with D perhaps TRBD2 (6 bases). The CDR3 runs to 15 residues. Trimming shortened V by 2 bases and J by 0 bases, and 9 bases separated the two germline ends. Looked up from germline, CDR1 is SGHDT and CDR2 is YYEEEE. The CDR3 DNA follows: TGTGCCAGCAGCTTACTCGGGGGCTCCTACAATGAGCAGTTCTTC. This translates into CASSLLGGSYNEQFF.

The CDR3 loop is CASSVGGIGETQYF. The CDR3 DNA sequence: TGCGCCAGCAGCGTCGGAGGGATAGGAGAGACCCAGTACTTC. The chain joins TRBV5-1 to TRBJ2-5; TRBD2 might be the D (6 bases). Trimming took 4 bases from V and 4 from J, leaving 14 bases between them. Germline values: CDR1 SGHRS, CDR2 YFSETQ. The CDR3 sequence is 14 residues long.

This clonotype showed up just a few times. The rearrangement joins TRBV20-1 to TRBJ2-1; D possibly uses TRBD1 or TRBD2 (6 bases each). The CDR3 spans 18 residues. Germline V gene sequence: CDR1 DFQATT, CDR2 SNEGSKA (reference sequence). Trimming took 2 bases from V and 0 from J, leaving 20 bases between them. The CDR3 region is CSARHIRGGHSSYNEQFF. CDR3 nucleotide sequence: TGCAGTGCTAGACACATACGAGGGGGGCATAGCTCCTACAATGAGCAGTTCTTC.

Only a few counts were recorded for this clonotype. The rearrangement uses TRBV6-5 and TRBJ1-6, with no clear D. Per germline, CDR1 MNHEY and CDR2 SVGAGI. Deletions cut 2 bases from V and 9 bases from J, with 17 bases between. This CDR3 contains 16 residues. This chain's CDR3 is CASSYQRGRSASPLHF. Written as DNA, the CDR3 is TGTGCCAGCAGTTACCAACGCGGACGGTCTGCTTCACCCCTCCACTTT.

The chain employs TRBV9 and TRBJ2-1; 8 bases are shared with TRBD2. With 4 bases clipped from V and 3 bases from J, the junction kept 6 bases outside the gene matches. This CDR3 region has 15 residues. In germline, CDR1 is SGDLS, CDR2 YYNGEE. The CDR3 DNA reads TGTGCCAGCAGCCCGAGCGGGAGTCACTACAATGAGCAGTTCTTC. This codes for CASSPSGSHYNEQFF.

V gene TRBV7-3 combines with J gene TRBJ2-5; 7 bases agree with TRBD2. There are 15 residues in the CDR3. Germline V gene data show CDR1 as SGHTA and CDR2 as FQGTGA. With V trimmed by 5 bases and J by 1 base, 7 bases remained unmatched. The DNA of the CDR3 is TGTGCCAGCAGCACCCGGGGGGAGATCCAAGAGACCCAGTACTTC. Translating gives CASSTRGEIQETQYF. The variable domain in full, with the rest retrieved from reference TRBV7-3 and TRBJ2-5, is GAGVSQTPSNKVTEKGKYVELRCDPISGHTALYWYRQSLGQGPEFLIYFQGTGAADDSGLPNDRFFAVRPEGSVSTLKIQRTERGDSAVYLCASSTRGEIQETQYFGPGTRLLVL.

V and J are TRBV11-2 and TRBJ2-5; maybe TRBD1 (5 bases). This CDR3 is 14 amino acids long. V dropped 3 bases and J dropped 5 bases, with 13 bases sitting between them. The V gene's germline CDR1 is SGHAT and CDR2 FQNNGV. The CDR3 DNA follows: TGTGCCAGCAGCTTGCACCAGGGCCAGGAGACCCAGTACTTC. Translation gives CASSLHQGQETQYF.

The V and J genes are TRBV4-2 and TRBJ2-3; D call uncertain. The germline V gene has CDR1 LGHNA and CDR2 YNFKEQ. The ends were cut back, 4 bases at V and 0 bases at J, with 8 bases in the middle. CDR3 size: 14 residues. CDR3 sequence: CASSPSASTDTQYF. In nucleotides, the CDR3 is TGTGCCAGCAGCCCAAGTGCTAGCACAGATACGCAGTATTTT.

This clonotype was seen at least ten times. The CDR3 here is CASSQHRNNEQFF. Written as DNA, the CDR3 is TGTGCCAGCAGCCAACACCGGAACAATGAGCAGTTCTTC. This chain connects TRBV12-3 or TRBV12-4 to TRBJ2-1, with D hard to call. The CDR3 consists of 13 residues. Trimming left V 6 bases short and J 5 bases short, with 11 bases between.

The sample holds many counts of this clonotype. V gene TRBV6-1 combines with J gene TRBJ1-6; tentative D call: TRBD1 (6 bases). CDR1 is MNHNS, CDR2 SASEGT, per germline. V lost 6 bases to trimming and J lost 10 bases, with 13 bases between them. This CDR3 has 13 residues. The CDR3 here is CASRLHRDSPLHF. CDR3 DNA: TGTGCCAGCAGACTTCACAGGGACTCACCCCTCCACTTT.